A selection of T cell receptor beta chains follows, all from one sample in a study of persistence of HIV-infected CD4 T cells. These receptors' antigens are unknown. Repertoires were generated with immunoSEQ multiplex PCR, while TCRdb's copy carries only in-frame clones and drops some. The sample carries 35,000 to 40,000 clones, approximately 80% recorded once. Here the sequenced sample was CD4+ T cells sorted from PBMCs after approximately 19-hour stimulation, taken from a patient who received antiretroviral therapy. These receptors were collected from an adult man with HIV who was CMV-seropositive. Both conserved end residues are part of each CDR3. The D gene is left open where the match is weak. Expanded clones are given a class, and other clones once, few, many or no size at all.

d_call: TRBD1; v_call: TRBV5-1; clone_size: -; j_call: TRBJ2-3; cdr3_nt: TGCGCCAGCAGCTTGGAAACAGGGGTGGGGACAGATACGCAGTATTTT; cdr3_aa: CASSLETGVGTDTQYF
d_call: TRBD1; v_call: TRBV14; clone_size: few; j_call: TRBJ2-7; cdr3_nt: TGTGCCAGCAGCCAAGGTCGGTGGGACAGGGCGACTGACTACGAGCAGTACTTC; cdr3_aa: CASSQGRWDRATDYEQYF
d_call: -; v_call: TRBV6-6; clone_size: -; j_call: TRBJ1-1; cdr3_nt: TGTGCCAGCAGTTACGGACAGCTGAACACTGAAGCTTTCTTT; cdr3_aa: CASSYGQLNTEAFF
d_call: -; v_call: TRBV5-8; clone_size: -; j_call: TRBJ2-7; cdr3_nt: TGTGCCAGCAGCTTGTACCTGGACAAACTGAGCTCCTACGAGCAGTACTTC; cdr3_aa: CASSLYLDKLSSYEQYF
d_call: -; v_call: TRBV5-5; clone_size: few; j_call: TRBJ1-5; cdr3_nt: TGTGCCAGCAGCTGGTCCAGGGACGTAAATCAGCCCCAGCATTTT; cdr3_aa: CASSWSRDVNQPQHF
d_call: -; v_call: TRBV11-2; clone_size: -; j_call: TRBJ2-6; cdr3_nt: TGTGCCAGCAGCCCCGGCCGTGGCAGGGTCTCTGGGGCCAACGTCCTGACTTTC; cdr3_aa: CASSPGRGRVSGANVLTF
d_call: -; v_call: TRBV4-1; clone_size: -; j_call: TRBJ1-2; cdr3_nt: TGCGCCAGCAGCCCGCTACGAGAGAACTATGGCTACACCTTC; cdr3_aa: CASSPLRENYGYTF
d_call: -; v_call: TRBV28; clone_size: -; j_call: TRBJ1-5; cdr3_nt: TGTGCCAGCAGTTTGGCAGGAGTGGAGCAGCCCCAGCATTTT; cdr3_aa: CASSLAGVEQPQHF
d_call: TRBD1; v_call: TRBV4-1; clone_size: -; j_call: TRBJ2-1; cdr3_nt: TGCGCCAGCAGCCAAGGTCGGGGACAGGGATTTAATGAGCAGTTCTTC; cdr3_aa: CASSQGRGQGFNEQFF
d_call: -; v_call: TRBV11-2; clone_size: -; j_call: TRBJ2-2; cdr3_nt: TGTGCCAGCGGGGCAGGGGGCGCGTTAGCGGGCGCGAACACCGGGGAGCTGTTTTTT; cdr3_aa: CASGAGGALAGANTGELFF
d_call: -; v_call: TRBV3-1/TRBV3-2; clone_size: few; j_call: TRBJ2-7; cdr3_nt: TGTGCCAGCAGCCAAGGGAGTTACGAGCAGTACTTC; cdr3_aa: CASSQGSYEQYF
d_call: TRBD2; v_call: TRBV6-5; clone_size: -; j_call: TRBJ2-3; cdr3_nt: TGTGCCAGCAGCCGTAGCGGGGCACGATCAGATACGCAGTATTTT; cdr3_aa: CASSRSGARSDTQYF
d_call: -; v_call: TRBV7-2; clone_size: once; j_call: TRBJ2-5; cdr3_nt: TGTGCCAGCAGCTTAACGGGGGGCCTCCAAGAGACCCAGTACTTC; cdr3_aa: CASSLTGGLQETQYF
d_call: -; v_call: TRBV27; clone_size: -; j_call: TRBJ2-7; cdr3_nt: TGTGCCAGCACCGCCCCCGGGGGAGAAGGGCAGTACTTC; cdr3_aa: CASTAPGGEGQYF
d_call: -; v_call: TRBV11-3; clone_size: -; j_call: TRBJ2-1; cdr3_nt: TGTGCCAGCAGCTCCAGCAGTGAGGATGAGCAGTTCTTC; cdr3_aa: CASSSSSEDEQFF
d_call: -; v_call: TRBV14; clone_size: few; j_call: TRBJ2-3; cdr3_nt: TGTGCCAGCAGCCAAGGTGTCGCAGATACGCAGTATTTT; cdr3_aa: CASSQGVADTQYF
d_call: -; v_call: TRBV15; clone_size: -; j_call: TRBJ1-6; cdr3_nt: TGTGCCACCAGCAGAGACCATGGAGGGGGGAATAATTCACCCCTCCACTTT; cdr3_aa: CATSRDHGGGNNSPLHF
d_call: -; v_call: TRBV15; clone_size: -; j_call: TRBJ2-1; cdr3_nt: TGTGCCACCAGCAGAGATTCAGTCAATGAGCAGTTCTTC; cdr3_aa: CATSRDSVNEQFF
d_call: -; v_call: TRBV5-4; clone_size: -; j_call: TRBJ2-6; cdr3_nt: TGTGCCAGCAGCTTGGGCGCAGAAGCCAACGTCCTGACTTTC; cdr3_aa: CASSLGAEANVLTF
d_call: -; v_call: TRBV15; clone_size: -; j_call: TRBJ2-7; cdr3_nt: TGCGCCACCAGCGGAGGGGGCTACGAGCAGTACTTC; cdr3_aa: CATSGGGYEQYF
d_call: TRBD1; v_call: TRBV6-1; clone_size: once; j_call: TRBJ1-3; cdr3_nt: TGTGCCAGCACCGACAGGGAGCGCTCTGGAAACACCATATATTTT; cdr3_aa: CASTDRERSGNTIYF
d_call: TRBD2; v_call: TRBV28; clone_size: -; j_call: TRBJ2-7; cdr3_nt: TGTGCCAGCAGATCCCGACTAGCGGGGGGGCAGGAGCAGTACTTC; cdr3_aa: CASRSRLAGGQEQYF
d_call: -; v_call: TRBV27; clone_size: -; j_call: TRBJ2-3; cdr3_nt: TGTGCCAGCACTCAGGGCGTCGGCCGCACAGATACGCAGTATTTT; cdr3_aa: CASTQGVGRTDTQYF
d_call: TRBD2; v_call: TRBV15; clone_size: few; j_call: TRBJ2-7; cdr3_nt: TGTGCCACCAGCAGAGAATACGGGGGGAGCTACGAGCAGTACTTC; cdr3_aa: CATSREYGGSYEQYF
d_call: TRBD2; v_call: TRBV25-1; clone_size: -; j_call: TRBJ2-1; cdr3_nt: TGTGCCACCCAGGGAGGGTACCCGGTGGATGAGCAGTTCTTC; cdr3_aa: CATQGGYPVDEQFF
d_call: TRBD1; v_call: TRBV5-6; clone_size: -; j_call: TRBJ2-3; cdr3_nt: TGTGCCAGCAGCTTAAAACAGGGGGCAGATACGCAGTATTTT; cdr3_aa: CASSLKQGADTQYF
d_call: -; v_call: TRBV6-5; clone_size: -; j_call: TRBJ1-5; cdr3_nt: TGTGCCAGCAGTTACGACGGCGCAAACAATCAGCCCCAGCATTTT; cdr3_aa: CASSYDGANNQPQHF
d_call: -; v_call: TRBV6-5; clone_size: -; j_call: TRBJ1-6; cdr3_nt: TGTGCCAGCAGTTACGGGGCGGGGAGGGATAATTCACCCCTCCACTTT; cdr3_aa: CASSYGAGRDNSPLHF
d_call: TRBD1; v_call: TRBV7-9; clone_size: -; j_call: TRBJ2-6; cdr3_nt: TGTGCCAGCAGTCCTACAGGGGCTGGGGCCAACGTCCTGACTTTC; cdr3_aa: CASSPTGAGANVLTF
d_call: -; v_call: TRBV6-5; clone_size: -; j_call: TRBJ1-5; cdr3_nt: TGTGCCAGCAGCCAAGGAGGCTCCCGGGATCAGCCCCAGCATTTT; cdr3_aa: CASSQGGSRDQPQHF
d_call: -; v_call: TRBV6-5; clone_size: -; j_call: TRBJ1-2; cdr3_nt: TGTGCCAGCAGTCAACAGGGATCGGGCGGCTACACCTTC; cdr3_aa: CASSQQGSGGYTF
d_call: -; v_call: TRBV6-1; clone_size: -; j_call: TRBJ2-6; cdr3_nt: TGTGCCAGCAGTGAATTCGGGACTGGGGCCAACGTCCTGACTTTC; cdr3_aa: CASSEFGTGANVLTF
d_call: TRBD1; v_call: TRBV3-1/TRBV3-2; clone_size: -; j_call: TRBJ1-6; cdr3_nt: TGTGCCAGCAGCCACTCCCGGTCAGGGGGCGGACGTTCACCCCTCCACTTT; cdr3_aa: CASSHSRSGGGRSPLHF
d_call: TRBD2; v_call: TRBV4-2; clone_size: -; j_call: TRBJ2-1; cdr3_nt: TGTGCCAGCAGCCAAACGGTGACTAGCCCCTACAATGAGCAGTTCTTC; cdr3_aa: CASSQTVTSPYNEQFF
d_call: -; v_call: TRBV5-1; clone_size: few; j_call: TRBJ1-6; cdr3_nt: TGCGCCAGCAGCTCCCAGGGGAGCTCCTATAATTCACCCCTCCACTTT; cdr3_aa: CASSSQGSSYNSPLHF
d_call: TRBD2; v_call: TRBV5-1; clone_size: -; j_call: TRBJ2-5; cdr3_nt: TGCGCCAGCAGCTTTGGACTAGCGGCTCAAGAGACCCAGTACTTC; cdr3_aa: CASSFGLAAQETQYF
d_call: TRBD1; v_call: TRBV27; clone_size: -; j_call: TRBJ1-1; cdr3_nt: TGTGCCAGCAGTTGGACAGGGGACACTGAAGCTTTCTTT; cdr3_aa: CASSWTGDTEAFF
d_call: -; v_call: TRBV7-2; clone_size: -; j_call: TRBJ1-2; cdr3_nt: TGTGCCAGCAGCTTAACTGGGGGCCAGGGCAGCTATGGCTACACCTTC; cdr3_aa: CASSLTGGQGSYGYTF
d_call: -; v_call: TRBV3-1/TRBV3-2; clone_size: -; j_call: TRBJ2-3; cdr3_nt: TGTGCCAGCAGCCGCCAGCCGGGACGCAGCACAGATACGCAGTATTTT; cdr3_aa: CASSRQPGRSTDTQYF
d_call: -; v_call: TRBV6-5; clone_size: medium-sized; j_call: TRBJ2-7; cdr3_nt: TGTGCCAGCAGCCTCGAAGAAAGCTCCTACGAGCAGTACTTC; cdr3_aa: CASSLEESSYEQYF
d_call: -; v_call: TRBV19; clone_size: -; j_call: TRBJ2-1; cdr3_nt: TGTGCCAGTAGGGGGACGGGAAATGAGCAGTTCTTC; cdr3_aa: CASRGTGNEQFF
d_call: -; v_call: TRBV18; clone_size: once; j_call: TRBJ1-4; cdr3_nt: TGTGCCAGCTCACTTTCCCGGACGGATGAAAAACTGTTTTTT; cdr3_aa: CASSLSRTDEKLFF
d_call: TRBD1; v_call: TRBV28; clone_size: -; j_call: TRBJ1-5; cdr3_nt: TGTGCCAGCTTCCCCGGCACAGGGGGGAATCAGCCCCAGCATTTT; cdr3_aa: CASFPGTGGNQPQHF
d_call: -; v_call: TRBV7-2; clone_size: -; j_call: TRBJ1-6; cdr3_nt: TGTGCCAGCAGCTTAGAAGGCAGGATTTCACCCCTCCACTTT; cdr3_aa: CASSLEGRISPLHF
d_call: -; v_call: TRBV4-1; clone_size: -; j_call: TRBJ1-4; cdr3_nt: TGCACCAGCAGCCAAGAAGCTTGGGGGGCGAGGGAAAAACTGTTTTTT; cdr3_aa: CTSSQEAWGAREKLFF
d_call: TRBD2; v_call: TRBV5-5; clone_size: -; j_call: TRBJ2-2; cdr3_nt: TGTGCCAGCACTCTTCTAGCGGGATCTCAACCCGGGGAGCTGTTTTTT; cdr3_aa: CASTLLAGSQPGELFF
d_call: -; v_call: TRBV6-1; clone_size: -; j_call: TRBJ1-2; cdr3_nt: TGTGCCAGCAGTGAACGAGGGACAAGCGCTAACTATGGCTACACCTTC; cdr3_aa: CASSERGTSANYGYTF